One sample yielded the 26 T cell receptor beta chains listed below, sequenced in a study of kidney transplant recipient with SARS-CoV-2 infection. In TCRdb, the reads were re-called with MiXCR into one record per CDR3 protein. This sample has 250,000 or so distinct CDR3 sequences; 29% occur once, and the top ten carry roughly 7%. Material: a blood sample, obtained at baseline and between days 110 and 120 from a kidney transplant recipient. These receptors were taken from a young adult male patient who had COVID-19 and was a kidney transplant recipient. The graft donor may have contributed some T cells.

This clonotype was counted a few times. The CDR3 reads CASLRGTRYNEQFF. As DNA, the CDR3 is TGTGCCAGCTTAAGGGGGACAAGATACAATGAGCAGTTCTTC. V gene TRBV28 combines with J gene TRBJ2-1; perhaps TRBD1 as D (6 bases). V lost 8 bases, J lost 4 bases, and 15 bases lay in between. The germline V gene encodes CDR1 MDHEN and CDR2 SYDVKM. The CDR3 contains 14 residues.

With regard to this clonotype: A much larger clone is a single base away; this may be a read error. The J gene is TRBJ1-1, the V gene TRBV16, with 8 bases lining up with TRBD1. V lost 7 bases, J lost 1 base, and 5 bases stayed unmatched. CDR1 is KGHSY, CDR2 FQNENV, per germline. This CDR3 contains 14 residues. This CDR3 reads CASNLGTGNTEAFF. CDR3 DNA sequence: TGTGCCAGCAACCTAGGGACAGGGAACACTGAAGCTTTCTTT.

This clonotype was recorded many times. The J gene is TRBJ2-2, the V gene TRBV3-1; D is unresolved. The germline V and J ends were trimmed by 5 bases and 5 bases, with 24 bases remaining between them. From germline, CDR1 is LGHDT and CDR2 YNNKEL (reference sequence). The length of the CDR3 is 18 residues. The CDR3: CASSTPHPISGLTGELFF. Written as DNA, the CDR3 is TGTGCCAGCAGCACACCGCATCCCATTTCAGGCTTGACCGGGGAGCTGTTTTTT.

This clonotype was detected only a few times. The chain uses TRBV3-1 and TRBJ2-1, with 11 bases lining up with TRBD2. The trim removed 3 bases at V and 9 bases at J, leaving 16 bases unmatched. Per germline, CDR1 LGHDT and CDR2 YNNKEL (reference sequence). The CDR3 consists of 18 residues. The CDR3 DNA reads TGTGCCAGCAGCCACCCTATGGGAGCTAGCGGGAGGTTTAGTGAGCAGTTCTTC. This sequence encodes CASSHPMGASGRFSEQFF.

This clonotype appeared a few times. This may be a read error, as it is one base from a much larger clone. J is TRBJ2-6 and V is TRBV8-2. TRBV8-2 is noted as a pseudogene. This CDR3 has 17 amino acids. CDR3 sequence (DNA): TGTGGCAAACATATGAGGATAACACAAGGTCGGGCCAACGTCCTGACTTTC. The encoded protein is CGKHMRITQGRANVLTF.

This clonotype was counted at least ten times. This sequence joins TRBV12-3 or TRBV12-4 and TRBJ2-7; D is uncertain. Trimming pared 2 bases from V and 6 bases from J, leaving 14 bases between. The CDR3 consists of 14 residues. The CDR3 is CASSLTPRAGEQYF. CDR3 DNA sequence: TGTGCCAGCAGTTTAACCCCGAGAGCTGGCGAGCAGTACTTC.

For this clonotype: This could be a read error, since a much larger clone is one nucleotide away. It is unclear where the CDR3 begins or ends on the DNA, so no DNA is shown, and the CDR3 is as TCRdb lists it. The chain combines TRBV12-2 with TRBJ1-2. TRBV12-2 is annotated as a pseudogene. The CDR3 is 17 residues long, ends included. CDR3 region: CASRRELTPRKTYGCTF.

Of note for this clonotype: A single base separates this from a much larger clone, so it may be a read error. The chain employs TRBV9 and TRBJ1-3; weak D call: TRBD1 (5 bases). Germline V CDR1 and CDR2: SGDLS, YYNGEE. The CDR3 totals 14 residues. CDR3 coding DNA: TGTGCCGGCAGCGCCGGGGACTCGAGGCACACCATATATTTT. This codes for CAGSAGDSRHTIYF.

On this clonotype itself: A much more abundant neighbour one base away suggests this may be a read error. The CDR3 does not close with the conserved phenylalanine or tryptophan, likely indicating a read error. The chain combines TRBV11-3 with TRBJ2-2; possibly TRBD1 for D (5 bases). Trimming removed 1 base from V and 7 bases from J, with 10 bases in between. In germline, CDR1 is SGHNT, CDR2 YENEEA. This CDR3 is 14 amino acids long. The CDR3, as DNA: TGTGCCAGCAGCTTAGCCCCAGGGTACGGGGAGCTGTTTTTG. This codes for CASSLAPGYGELFL.

In this sample, this clonotype turned up once. A much larger clone lies one base from this, so it may be a read error. This likely comes from a read error, as the CDR3 has no conserved phenylalanine or tryptophan at its end. V is TRBV9 and J is TRBJ1-3; 9 bases fit TRBD1. The CDR3 contains 19 residues. Looked up from germline, CDR1 is SGDLS and CDR2 is YYNGEE. The trim removed 4 bases at V and 0 bases at J, leaving 14 bases unmatched. In DNA, the CDR3 is TGTGCCAGCAGCTCCCGCCGGGACAGGGAGATCTCCTCTGGAAACACCATATATTCT. It yields the protein CASSSRRDREISSGNTIYS.

As regards this clonotype: A read error may explain this, as a much larger clone is one base away. The rearrangement joins TRBV3-1 to TRBJ2-7; D is unclear. The J call may be mistaken, given a closer DNA end match to TRBJ2-5. The germline V gene has CDR1 LGHDT and CDR2 YNNKEL (reference sequence). The CDR3 has 17 residues. The CDR3 DNA reads as TGTGCCAGCAGCACAGTTGTTCCCATTTCTTTCTCTGGGACCCAGTACTTC. Translating it yields CASSTVVPISFSGTQYF.

Concerning this clonotype itself: Since a much larger clone is just one base distant, this may be a read error. J is TRBJ2-2 and V is TRBV11-1; tentatively, D is TRBD1 (6 bases). Looked up from germline, CDR1 is SGHAT and CDR2 is FQDESV (reference sequence). CDR3 length: 16 amino acids. CDR3 nucleotide sequence: TGTGCCGGCAGCGCCCGGCCACAGGGTGCCACCGGGGAGCTGTTTTTT. Protein product: CAGSARPQGATGELFF.

This clonotype was observed at least ten times. The rearrangement joins TRBV19 to TRBJ1-5, with 8 positions matching TRBD1. CDR1 and CDR2 from the germline V gene are LNHDA and SQIVND (reference sequence). With V trimmed by 4 bases and J by 5 bases, 7 bases remained unmatched. This CDR3 is 15 amino acids long. CDR3 DNA sequence: TGTGCCAGTAGTACCACCAACAGGGGGTATCAGCCCCAGCATTTT. It codes for CASSTTNRGYQPQHF.

This clonotype was seen at least ten times. The chain is built from TRBV24-1 and TRBJ2-7, with 8 bases matching TRBD1. The CDR3 is 15 residues long. Germline-derived CDR1 and CDR2 are KGHDR and SFDVKD. The J segment lost 6 bases and the V segment lost 4 bases, leaving 10 bases of the junction unmatched. The CDR3 DNA reads TGTGCCACCAGTGACCCAGGGGGCGCGGAGCTCGAGCAGTACTTC. It translates to CATSDPGGAELEQYF.

In its sample, this clonotype was seen many times. The chain joins TRBV9 to TRBJ1-1; perhaps TRBD1 as D (5 bases). CDR1 and CDR2 from the germline V gene are SGDLS and YYNGEE. The length of the CDR3 is 15 residues. With 6 bases removed from V and 2 bases from J, the gap between germline ends came to 17 bases. DNA of the CDR3: TGTGCCAGCACTCGTGAGGGGCAGTTTAACACTGAAGCTTTCTTT. Its protein product is CASTREGQFNTEAFF.

In the case of this clonotype: A much larger clonotype is one base distant, so this may be a read error. The CDR3 is CASSAVDTAGKTYGCTF. For the CDR3, the DNA is TGTGCCAGCAGTGCTGTCGACACAGCAGGAAAGACCTATGGCTGCACCTTC. The rearrangement uses TRBV12-3 or TRBV12-4 and TRBJ1-2; D gene uncertain. The CDR3 sequence is 17 residues long.

In this sample, this clonotype turned up a few times. The rearrangement uses TRBV6-5 and TRBJ2-3; 9 bases are shared with TRBD2. V gave up 2 bases and J gave up 0 bases; unmatched junction bases: 9. The CDR3 contains 18 residues. Germline V gene lookup returns CDR1 MNHEY and CDR2 SVGAGI. CDR3 coding DNA: TGTGCCAGCAGTTACAACGGAGGACTAGCGCAGAGCACAGATACGCAGTATTTT. Translated: CASSYNGGLAQSTDTQYF.

This clonotype was found many times. This chain links TRBV3-1 with TRBJ1-1; D gene uncertain. Germline CDR1 reads LGHDT; CDR2 reads YNNKEL (reference sequence). CDR3 length equals 17 residues. V gave up 4 bases and J gave up 4 bases, with 22 bases separating them. The CDR3 DNA sequence: TGTGCCAGCAGCCTTTCTCGTCCCATTTCAATTCGCACTGAAGCTTTCTTT. Amino acids: CASSLSRPISIRTEAFF.

A note on this clonotype: Given a much more abundant clone one base away, this may be a read error. The chain links TRBV29-1 to TRBJ2-7; no clear D gene. There are 13 residues in the CDR3. V lost 5 bases to trimming and J lost 2 bases, with 13 bases between them. From germline, CDR1 is SQVTM and CDR2 ANQGSEA. The CDR3 spells CSVLVQTAYEQYF. In DNA, the CDR3 is TGCAGCGTTCTGGTCCAAACGGCCTACGAGCAGTACTTC.

Here the CDR3 DNA reads TGTGCCAGCAGCCCACACTGCACCCTTCGAAAGACCTATGGCTACACCTTC. Its translation: CASSPHCTLRKTYGYTF. This chain connects TRBV3-1 to TRBJ1-2; D not resolved. V was pared by 4 bases and J by 4 bases, with 22 bases between. The length of the CDR3 is 17 residues. Germline-derived CDR1 and CDR2 are LGHDT and YNNKEL (reference sequence).

On this clonotype: This may arise from a read error, as a much more abundant clone is one base away. The CDR3, as DNA: TGTGCCAGCAGCTTTACGGTCAGTGGCAATCAGCCCCAGCATTTT. It is translated as CASSFTVSGNQPQHF. This chain joins TRBV5-6 and TRBJ1-5; the D is unclear. V lost 2 bases to trimming and J lost 2 bases, with 11 bases between them. CDR1 is SGHDT, CDR2 YYEEEE, per germline. CDR3 length equals 15 residues.

Of note for this clonotype: A much larger clone sits a single nucleotide away, making a read error possible. The chain couples TRBV7-7 to TRBJ1-2; D is uncertain. Germline CDR1 and CDR2: SSHAT and FNYEAQ (reference sequence). This CDR3 region has 17 residues. CDR3 sequence: CAGSMTRKCRKTYGYTF. CDR3 DNA sequence: TGTGCCGGCAGCATGACCCGTAAGTGCCGAAAGACCTATGGCTACACCTTC. Full variable domain (rest looked up from reference TRBV7-7 and TRBJ1-2): GAGVSQSPRYKVTKRGQDVTLRCDPISSHATLYWYQQALGQGPEFLTYFNYEAQPDKSGLPSDRFSAERPEGSISTLTIQRTEQRDSAMYRCAGSMTRKCRKTYGYTFGSGTRLTVV.

The chain is built from TRBV9 and TRBJ2-3; possible D gene TRBD1, 6 bases. V lost 3 bases to trimming and J lost 2 bases, with 13 bases between them. Germline CDR1 reads SGDLS; CDR2 reads YYNGEE. The CDR3 has 15 residues. Written as DNA, the CDR3 is TGTGCCAGCAGCGGCCACGGACAGACCACAGATACGCAGTATTTT. The encoded protein is CASSGHGQTTDTQYF. The full variable domain, with the rest looked up from reference TRBV9 and TRBJ2-3, is DSGVTQTPKHLITATGQRVTLRCSPRSGDLSVYWYQQSLDQGLQFLIQYYNGEERAKGNILERFSAQQFPDLHSELNLSSLELGDSALYFCASSGHGQTTDTQYFGPGTRLTVL.

This clonotype was observed a single time. A read error may explain this, as a much larger clone is one base away. The chain's CDR3 is CASSVEPGPNTGAFF. The DNA for the CDR3 is TGTGCCAGCAGCGTAGAACCAGGGCCGAACACTGGAGCTTTCTTT. V gene TRBV9 combines with J gene TRBJ1-1; TRBD1 is a possible D gene (5 bases). The CDR3 is 15 residues long. Per the germline V gene, CDR1 is SGDLS and CDR2 is YYNGEE.

This clonotype showed up many times. This chain connects TRBV30 to TRBJ2-3; D is possibly TRBD2 (5 bases). Between the trimmed V and J ends, which lost 2 bases and 4 bases, there was a span of 16 bases. Per germline, CDR1 GTSNPN and CDR2 SVGIG (reference sequence). This CDR3 has 15 residues. The CDR3 here is CAWSPKVRAADTQYF. The CDR3, as DNA: TGTGCCTGGAGTCCCAAGGTGCGGGCGGCAGATACGCAGTATTTT.

As to this clonotype: A much larger clone lies one base from this, so it may be a read error. The chain recombines TRBV23-1 with TRBJ2-5; no reliable D call. The better agreement between TRBJ2-7 and the DNA end casts doubt on the J call. TRBV23-1 is filed as an ORF, its function uncertain. The CDR3 loop spans 15 amino acids. The CDR3 is CASSHPKGNYYEQYF. CDR3 DNA sequence: TGCGCCAGCAGTCACCCCAAGGGAAATTACTACGAGCAGTACTTC.